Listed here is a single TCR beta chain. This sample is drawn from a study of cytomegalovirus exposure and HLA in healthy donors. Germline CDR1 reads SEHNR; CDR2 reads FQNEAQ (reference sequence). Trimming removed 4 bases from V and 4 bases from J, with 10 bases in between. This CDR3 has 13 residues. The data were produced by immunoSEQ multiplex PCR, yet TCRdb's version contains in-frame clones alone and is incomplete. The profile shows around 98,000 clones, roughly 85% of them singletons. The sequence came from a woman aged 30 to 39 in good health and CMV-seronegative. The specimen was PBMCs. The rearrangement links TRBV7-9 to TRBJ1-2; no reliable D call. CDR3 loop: CASSSFRGYGYTF. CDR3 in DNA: TGTGCCAGCAGCTCATTCCGCGGCTATGGCTACACCTTC.